Shown below are 32 T cell receptor beta chains from a single sample sequenced in a study of siplizumab effects on memory and regulatory T cells. Some clones are missing from TCRdb's copy, which holds only in-frame ones; the method was immunoSEQ multiplex PCR. The table lists some 80,000 clones, approximately 95% of them singletons. The specimen sequenced was CD8+ T cells sorted from blood. The receptor set was obtained from a human donor in good health.

The chain carries TRBV27 and TRBJ2-5; D remains unclear. CDR3 length equals 13 residues. The V end lost 4 bases, the J end lost 5 bases, and 11 bases lay between the germline ends. Per the germline V gene, CDR1 is MNHEY and CDR2 is SMNVEV (reference sequence). The CDR3 DNA follows: TGTGCCAGCAGTTCGAATGATGATGAGACCCAGTACTTC. It is translated as CASSSNDDETQYF.

This chain links TRBV19 with TRBJ2-1; D unresolved. V was shortened by 4 bases and J by 3 bases, with 10 bases between the two germline ends. The CDR3 is made up of 14 amino acids. Germline lookup yields CDR1 LNHDA and CDR2 SQIVND (reference sequence). CDR3 sequence: CASSRVGHYNEQFF. The CDR3 DNA follows: TGTGCCAGTAGTAGAGTAGGCCACTACAATGAGCAGTTCTTC.

J is TRBJ2-1 and V is TRBV7-6; 10 bases line up with TRBD1. The CDR3 contains 15 residues. Germline V lookup: CDR1 SGHVS, CDR2 FNYEAQ. Trimming at V came to 5 bases and at J to 6 bases, leaving 7 bases not matched to a gene. Here the CDR3 DNA reads TGTGCCAGCAGCGAGATGGACAGGGGGGGCAATGAGCAGTTCTTC. Translation gives CASSEMDRGGNEQFF.

This clone was observed once. V and J are TRBV5-1 and TRBJ2-7; D tentatively reads TRBD1 or TRBD2 (6 bases each). Trimming left V 3 bases short and J 4 bases short, with 14 bases between. The germline V gene has CDR1 SGHRS and CDR2 YFSETQ. The CDR3 extends over 14 amino acids. The CDR3 sequence is CASSSPGGGYEQYF. CDR3 coding DNA: TGCGCCAGCAGCTCCCCCGGGGGCGGGTACGAGCAGTACTTC.

The chain has TRBV15 and TRBJ2-7; TRBD2 aligns across 13 bases. The CDR3 runs 15 residues. The V segment lost 3 bases and the J segment 3 bases; nucleotides outside the gene matches: 2. From germline, CDR1 is LNHNV and CDR2 YYDKDF (reference sequence). Here the CDR3 reads CATSSWTSGGYEQYF. CDR3 coding DNA: TGTGCCACCAGCAGCTGGACTAGCGGGGGCTACGAGCAGTACTTC.

The chain has TRBV27 and TRBJ2-1, with 7 bases lining up with TRBD2. Germline assignment: CDR1 MNHEY and CDR2 SMNVEV (reference sequence). This CDR3 comprises 15 residues. V trimming: 7 bases; J trimming: 7 bases; junction bases outside the gene matches: 13. For the CDR3, the DNA is TGTGCCAGCAACCTAGACGGGGGAGGGCGAAATGAGCAGTTCTTC. As protein: CASNLDGGGRNEQFF.

The V gene is TRBV6-5, the J gene TRBJ2-7, with 7 bases identical to TRBD1. Trimming removed 2 bases from V and 1 base from J; junction bases left unmatched: 2. CDR1 is MNHEY, CDR2 SVGAGI, per germline. The CDR3 loop spans 14 amino acids. The CDR3: CASSYGRGSYEQYF. As DNA, the CDR3 is TGTGCCAGCAGTTACGGCAGGGGGTCCTACGAGCAGTACTTC.

The V call is TRBV5-1, the J call TRBJ2-3, with D unclear. The germline V and J ends were trimmed by 0 bases and 0 bases, with 11 bases remaining between them. This CDR3 contains 16 residues. CDR1 is SGHRS and CDR2 is YFSETQ in the germline V gene. CDR3 amino acids: CASSLDRVPSTDTQYF. CDR3 in DNA: TGCGCCAGCAGCTTGGATCGGGTCCCTAGCACAGATACGCAGTATTTT.

The genes are TRBV11-2 and TRBJ2-5; D remains ambiguous. CDR1 and CDR2 (germline): SGHAT, FQNNGV. This CDR3 spans 14 amino acids. V lost 1 base, J lost 3 bases, and 9 bases lay in between. CDR3 sequence reads: CASSLVGSEETQYF. CDR3 bases: TGTGCCAGCAGCTTAGTTGGCTCCGAAGAGACCCAGTACTTC.

The J gene is TRBJ2-7, the V gene TRBV30, with D uncertain. CDR3 length: 12 amino acids. The V gene's germline CDR1 is GTSNPN and CDR2 SVGIG (reference sequence). Trimming cost V 0 bases and J 2 bases, with 5 bases left between them. CDR3 bases: TGTGCCTGGAGTGTATATGCCTACGAGCAGTACTTC. Protein sequence: CAWSVYAYEQYF.

This rearrangement joins TRBV6-6 to TRBJ2-2, with no clear D. The germline CDR1 and CDR2 sequences are MNHNY and SVGAGI (reference sequence). The CDR3 has 14 residues. V gave up 1 base and J gave up 4 bases, with 7 bases separating them. The CDR3 here is CASSYYKGTGELFF. CDR3 in DNA: TGTGCCAGCAGTTACTATAAGGGCACCGGGGAGCTGTTTTTT.

The chain recombines TRBV18 with TRBJ1-2; D unclear. The germline V gene encodes CDR1 KGHSH and CDR2 LQKENI. Trimming left V 3 bases short and J 6 bases short, with 14 bases between. The CDR3 is 14 amino acids. In DNA form, the CDR3 reads TGTGCCAGCTCACCGGGAACGGAATACGATGGCTACACCTTC. It is translated as CASSPGTEYDGYTF. The full variable domain, rest sourced from reference TRBV18 and TRBJ1-2, is NAGVMQNPRHLVRRRGQEARLRCSPMKGHSHVYWYRQLPEEGLKFMVYLQKENIIDESGMPKERFSAEFPKEGPSILRIQQVVRGDSAAYFCASSPGTEYDGYTFGSGTRLTVV.

This chain uses TRBV19 with TRBJ2-2; 10 positions match TRBD2. The CDR3 contains 16 residues. CDR1 is LNHDA and CDR2 is SQIVND in the germline V gene (reference sequence). The V gene end was trimmed by 5 bases and the J gene end by 3 bases; junction bases not matched to a gene: 6. In DNA form, the CDR3 reads TGTGCCAGTAGTTGGGGGACTAGCGTGCACACCGGGGAGCTGTTTTTT. This encodes CASSWGTSVHTGELFF.

This clone was seen only a few times. An end of the junction does not agree with germline; a read error may underlie this. This chain connects TRBV6-6 to TRBJ2-3; D may be TRBD2 (6 bases). CDR1 MNHNY and CDR2 SVGAGI come from the germline V gene (reference sequence). This CDR3 has 9 residues. CDR3: CASSPRLVF. The DNA for the CDR3 is TGTGCCAGCAGTCCTAGACTAGTTTTT.

The sample holds a few counts of this clone. This chain joins TRBV29-1 and TRBJ1-1; TRBD1 is a possible D gene (5 bases). The ends were cut back, 7 bases at V and 11 bases at J, with 23 bases in the middle. The CDR3 length is 13 residues. CDR1 and CDR2 from the germline V gene are SQVTM and ANQGSEA. The CDR3 DNA reads TGCAGCGGCCAGGGTGGAGCCCCTGAAAAGGCTTTCTTT. Translation gives CSGQGGAPEKAFF.

The chain employs TRBV4-1 and TRBJ2-1; D may match TRBD1 or TRBD2 (5 bases each). The ends were cut back, 1 base at V and 0 bases at J, with 10 bases in the middle. CDR3 length: 16 amino acids. The germline CDR1 and CDR2 sequences are MGHRA and YSYEKL. Written as DNA, the CDR3 is TGCGCCAGCAGCCAAGCTTACGGGACCTCCTACAATGAGCAGTTCTTC. Protein sequence: CASSQAYGTSYNEQFF.

This clone has a single count. The gene calls are TRBV28 and TRBJ2-7; no clear D. Trimming removed 4 bases from V and 3 bases from J, with 7 bases in between. Germline V CDR1 and CDR2: MDHEN, SYDVKM. The CDR3 has 12 residues. CDR3 protein: CASSSGRYEQYF. CDR3 nucleotides: TGTGCCAGCAGTTCGGGCCGCTACGAGCAGTACTTC. The complete variable domain, with remaining parts taken from reference TRBV28 and TRBJ2-7, reads DVKVTQSSRYLVKRTGEKVFLECVQDMDHENMFWYRQDPGLGLRLIYFSYDVKMKEKGDIPEGYSVSREKKERFSLILESASTNQTSMYLCASSSGRYEQYFGPGTRLTVT.

The genes are TRBV27 and TRBJ2-3, with D unresolved. CDR1 and CDR2 from the germline V gene are MNHEY and SMNVEV (reference sequence). V lost 6 bases to trimming and J lost 1 base, with 11 bases between them. The CDR3 covers 14 residues. CDR3 bases: TGTGCCAGCAGCCCTAGTTCGCGCACAGATACGCAGTATTTT. It encodes CASSPSSRTDTQYF.

The chain couples TRBV9 to TRBJ2-5; D gene uncertain. Germline CDR1 is SGDLS and CDR2 is YYNGEE. V gave up 2 bases and J gave up 3 bases, with 11 bases separating them. CDR3 length equals 14 residues. CDR3 region: CASSVPGREETQYF. Written as DNA, the CDR3 is TGTGCCAGCAGCGTTCCGGGTCGGGAAGAGACCCAGTACTTC. The full variable domain, rest sourced from reference TRBV9 and TRBJ2-5, is DSGVTQTPKHLITATGQRVTLRCSPRSGDLSVYWYQQSLDQGLQFLIQYYNGEERAKGNILERFSAQQFPDLHSELNLSSLELGDSALYFCASSVPGREETQYFGPGTRLLVL.

The genes are TRBV6-1 and TRBJ2-7, with D tentatively TRBD1 (5 bases). Germline lookup yields CDR1 MNHNS and CDR2 SASEGT. The V end lost 1 base, the J end lost 6 bases, and 10 bases lay between the germline ends. The CDR3 extends over 13 amino acids. This chain's CDR3 is CASSEDGAVEQYF. The CDR3 bases are TGTGCCAGCAGTGAAGATGGGGCGGTCGAGCAGTACTTC.

The V and J genes are TRBV2 and TRBJ2-3; no clear D. Deletions cut 3 bases from V and 2 bases from J, with 12 bases between. Germline CDR1 SNHLY, CDR2 FYNNEI. This CDR3 comprises 15 residues. The CDR3 DNA follows: TGTGCCAGCAGTGAGTGGAGCGCCTACACAGATACGCAGTATTTT. Translation gives CASSEWSAYTDTQYF.

This chain links TRBV10-3 with TRBJ2-1; 10 bases match TRBD2. The CDR3 covers 15 residues. The trim removed 2 bases at V and 10 bases at J, leaving 8 bases unmatched. Germline V gene data show CDR1 as ENHRY and CDR2 as SYGVKD. CDR3 protein: CAISEASGSEREQFF. In DNA form, the CDR3 reads TGTGCCATCAGTGAGGCTAGCGGGAGCGAAAGGGAGCAGTTCTTC.

CDR3 nucleotides: TGTGCCAGCAGTGATGTGGGTAATGAGCAGTTCTTC. Its translation is CASSDVGNEQFF. V is TRBV2 and J is TRBJ2-1, with D hard to call. The CDR3 length is 12 residues. V lost 3 bases, J lost 7 bases, and 7 bases lay in between. Germline values: CDR1 SNHLY, CDR2 FYNNEI.

The chain has TRBV19 and TRBJ2-5; maybe TRBD2 (9 bases). Trimming stripped 5 bases from V and 2 bases from J, with 21 bases between. The CDR3 is made up of 17 amino acids. Germline loops: CDR1 LNHDA, CDR2 SQIVND (reference sequence). CDR3 sequence: CASSGGLAGGTQETQYF. The CDR3 nucleotides read TGTGCCAGTAGTGGGGGACTAGCAGGGGGCACTCAAGAGACCCAGTACTTC. Full variable domain (outside the CDR3, taken from reference TRBV19 and TRBJ2-5): DGGITQSPKYLFRKEGQNVTLSCEQNLNHDAMYWYRQDPGQGLRLIYYSQIVNDFQKGDIAEGYSVSREKKESFPLTVTSAQKNPTAFYLCASSGGLAGGTQETQYFGPGTRLLVL.

The chain links TRBV9 to TRBJ2-3; 12 nucleotides line up with TRBD2. V shed 1 base, J shed 3 bases, and the junction held 6 bases outside the gene matches. The CDR3 runs to 17 residues. Germline loops: CDR1 SGDLS, CDR2 YYNGEE. This CDR3 is CASSVRGLAGPTDTQYF. The CDR3 DNA reads as TGTGCCAGCAGCGTAAGAGGACTAGCGGGACCGACAGATACGCAGTATTTT. Supplemented by reference TRBV9 and TRBJ2-3, the full variable domain reads DSGVTQTPKHLITATGQRVTLRCSPRSGDLSVYWYQQSLDQGLQFLIQYYNGEERAKGNILERFSAQQFPDLHSELNLSSLELGDSALYFCASSVRGLAGPTDTQYFGPGTRLTVL.

The chain links TRBV20-1 to TRBJ1-1; no clear D. The CDR3 extends over 11 amino acids. Per the germline V gene, CDR1 is DFQATT and CDR2 is SNEGSKA (reference sequence). CDR3 amino acids: CSTDMNTEAFF. In nucleotides, the CDR3 is TGCTCGACCGACATGAACACTGAAGCTTTCTTT.

CDR3 bases: TGCGCCAGCAGCCAAGTTCCCAAGGAGACCCAGTACTTC. As protein: CASSQVPKETQYF. V and J are TRBV4-1 and TRBJ2-5, with no clear D. The CDR3 sequence is 13 residues long. Germline-derived CDR1 and CDR2 are MGHRA and YSYEKL. The V end was cut by 1 base, the J end by 5 bases, with 8 bases between.

This rearrangement joins TRBV10-3 to TRBJ1-2; TRBD1 matches at 8 bases. Germline V gene data show CDR1 as ENHRY and CDR2 as SYGVKD. Trimming at V came to 4 bases and at J to 5 bases, leaving 6 bases not matched to a gene. This CDR3 comprises 14 residues. CDR3 DNA: TGTGCCATCAGTGTTCAGGGGGCCCGGTATGGCTACACCTTC. It translates to CAISVQGARYGYTF.

The chain is built from TRBV7-8 and TRBJ2-3; D perhaps matches TRBD2 (6 bases). Germline assignment: CDR1 SGHVS and CDR2 FQNEAQ. The CDR3 spans 15 residues. V was pared by 3 bases and J by 10 bases, with 20 bases between. Here the CDR3 reads CASSFGGAVGWSQYF. DNA of the CDR3: TGTGCCAGCAGCTTTGGCGGGGCCGTTGGGTGGTCGCAGTATTTT. Combining the CDR3 with reference TRBV7-8 and TRBJ2-3 gives the whole variable domain GAGVSQSPRYKVAKRGQDVALRCDPISGHVSLFWYQQALGQGPEFLTYFQNEAQLDKSGLPSDRFFAERPEGSVSTLKIQRTQQEDSAVYLCASSFGGAVGWSQYFGPGTRLTVL.

This clone was recorded only once. This sequence joins TRBV19 and TRBJ1-6; 8 nucleotides align to TRBD1. Germline trimming cut 2 bases from V and 10 bases from J; bases unmatched to any gene: 7. The CDR3 consists of 15 residues. The V gene's germline CDR1 is LNHDA and CDR2 SQIVND (reference sequence). The CDR3 DNA reads TGTGCCAGTAGTATAATGGAGACAGGGGAGTCACCCCTCCACTTT. This encodes CASSIMETGESPLHF.

The table lists this clone with a count of one. The chain employs TRBV7-3 and TRBJ2-7; D ambiguous. This CDR3 contains 13 residues. V was cut by 0 bases and J by 6 bases, with 9 bases left in between. Germline CDR1 SGHTA, CDR2 FQGTGA. CDR3 sequence reads: CASSLTFLGEQYF. The CDR3 DNA reads TGTGCCAGCAGCTTAACATTTCTAGGCGAGCAGTACTTC.

The chain joins TRBV2 to TRBJ2-1; 11 bases line up with TRBD1. The CDR3 runs to 15 residues. With V trimmed by 5 bases and J by 9 bases, 9 bases remained unmatched. Germline CDR1 reads SNHLY; CDR2 reads FYNNEI. CDR3: CASSPGQGARGEQFF. CDR3 coding DNA: TGTGCCAGCAGTCCTGGACAGGGGGCTCGGGGTGAGCAGTTCTTC.